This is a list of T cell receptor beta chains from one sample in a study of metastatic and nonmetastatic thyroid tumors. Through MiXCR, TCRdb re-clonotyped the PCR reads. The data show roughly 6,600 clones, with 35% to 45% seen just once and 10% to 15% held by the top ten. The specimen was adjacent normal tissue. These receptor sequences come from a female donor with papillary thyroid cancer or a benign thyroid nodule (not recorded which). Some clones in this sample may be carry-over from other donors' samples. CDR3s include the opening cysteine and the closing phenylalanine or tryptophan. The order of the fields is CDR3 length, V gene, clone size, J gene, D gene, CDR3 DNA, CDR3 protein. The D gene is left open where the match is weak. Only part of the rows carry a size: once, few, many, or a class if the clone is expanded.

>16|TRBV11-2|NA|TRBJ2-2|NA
TGTGCCAGCCGCCTTCATCGGGGCCGTGGTAACGGGGAGCTGTTTTTT
CASRLHRGRGNGELFF
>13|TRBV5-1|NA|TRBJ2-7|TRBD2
TGCGCCAGCAGCTTGGACGGGAGGTGGGTGCAGTACTTC
CASSLDGRWVQYF
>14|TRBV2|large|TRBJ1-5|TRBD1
TGTGCCAGCAGTGAAGAACAGGGGCCGCAGCCCCAGCATTTT
CASSEEQGPQPQHF
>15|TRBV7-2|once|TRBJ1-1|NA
TGTGCCAGCAGCTTAGGATCGGGTTTACAGGGTGAAGCTTTCTTT
CASSLGSGLQGEAFF
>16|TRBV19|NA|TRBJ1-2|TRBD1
TGTGCCAGTACCCCAAAGGGGACAGGGACTAACTATGGCTACACCTTC
CASTPKGTGTNYGYTF
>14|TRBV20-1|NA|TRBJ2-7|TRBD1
TGCAGTGCTTCGGGACAGGGAGAGACCTACGAGCAGTACTTC
CSASGQGETYEQYF
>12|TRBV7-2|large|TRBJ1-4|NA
TGTGCCAGCAGTTCACAGGGTGAAAAACTGTTTTTT
CASSSQGEKLFF
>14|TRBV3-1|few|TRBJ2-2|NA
TGTGCCAGCAGCCCTCGCCTTCAAACCGGGGAGCTGTTTTTT
CASSPRLQTGELFF
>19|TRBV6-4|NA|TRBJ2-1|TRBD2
TGTGCCAGCAGAGACGGACTAGCGGGGGGCCCTAGCTCCTACAATGAGCAGTTCTTC
CASRDGLAGGPSSYNEQFF
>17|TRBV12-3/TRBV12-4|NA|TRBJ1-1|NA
TGTGCCAGCAGTTTAGGGGGTATGAGGTTGACGGACACTGAAGCTTTCTTT
CASSLGGMRLTDTEAFF
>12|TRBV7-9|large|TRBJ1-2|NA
TGTGCCAGCAGCCCACAGGGTGAGGGCTACACCTTC
CASSPQGEGYTF
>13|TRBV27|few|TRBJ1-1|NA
TGTGCCAGCAGTGTAGGAGGGTACACTGAAGCTTTCTTT
CASSVGGYTEAFF
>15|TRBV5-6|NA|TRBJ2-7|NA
TGTGCCAGCAGCTTGTCAGCGGGTGGTAAAGGCGAGCAGTACTTC
CASSLSAGGKGEQYF
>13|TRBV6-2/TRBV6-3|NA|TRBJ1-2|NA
TGTGCCAGCAGTTTGACGATAGGCTATGGCTACACCTTC
CASSLTIGYGYTF
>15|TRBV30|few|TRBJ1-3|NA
TGTGCCTGGAGCCCGGGAGGGTACTCTGGAAACACCATATATTTT
CAWSPGGYSGNTIYF
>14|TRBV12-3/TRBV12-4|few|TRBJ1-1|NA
TGTGCCAGCAGTTTGTGCAGAGTGAACACTGAAGCTTTCTTT
CASSLCRVNTEAFF
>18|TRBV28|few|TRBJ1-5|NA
TGTGCCAGCAGACCCATTTTGGGGAGACTAAGAGCAGGCCAGCCCCAGCATTTT
CASRPILGRLRAGQPQHF
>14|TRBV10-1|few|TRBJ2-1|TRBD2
TGCGCCAGCAGTGATGGCGGGAGTAATAGTGAGCAGTTCTTC
CASSDGGSNSEQFF
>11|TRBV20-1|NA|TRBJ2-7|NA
TGCAGTGCTCGAAGCGGTTACGAGCAGTACTTC
CSARSGYEQYF
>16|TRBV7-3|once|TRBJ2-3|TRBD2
TGTGCCAGCAGCTCTTTTAGCGGGAGCGGTTCAGATACGCAGTATTTT
CASSSFSGSGSDTQYF
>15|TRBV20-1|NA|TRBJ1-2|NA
TGCAGTGCTAGCGGGGCAGCAAGACTAGGCTATGGCTACACCTTC
CSASGAARLGYGYTF
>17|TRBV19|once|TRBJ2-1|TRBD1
TGTGCCAGTAGTCCACTACAGGGGGCGTTCTCCTACAATGAGCAGTTCTTC
CASSPLQGAFSYNEQFF
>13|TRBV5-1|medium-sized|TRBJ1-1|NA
TGCGCCAGCAGCTTGAGGGGGAACACTGAAGCTTTCTTT
CASSLRGNTEAFF
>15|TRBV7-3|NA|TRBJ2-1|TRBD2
TGTGCCAGCAGCTTACTAGCGGGAGATGGAAATGAGCAGTTCTTC
CASSLLAGDGNEQFF
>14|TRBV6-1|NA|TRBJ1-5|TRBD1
TGTGCCAGCAGGGGACAGGGGGCAGTTCAGCCCCAGCATTTT
CASRGQGAVQPQHF
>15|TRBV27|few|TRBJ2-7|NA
TGTGCCAGCACCCCTCGGGCTAACGGGGCTGGCGAGCAGTACTTC
CASTPRANGAGEQYF
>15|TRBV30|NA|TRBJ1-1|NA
TGTGCCTGGAGTACCTGGGGGGGGGACGTATCTGAAGCTTTCTTT
CAWSTWGGDVSEAFF
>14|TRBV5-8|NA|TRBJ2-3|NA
TGTGCCAGCAGCCCAGGGGAGTGGACAGATACGCAGTATTTT
CASSPGEWTDTQYF
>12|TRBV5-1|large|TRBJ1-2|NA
TGCGCCAGCAGCTTGCCGGACGGCGGCTACACCTTC
CASSLPDGGYTF